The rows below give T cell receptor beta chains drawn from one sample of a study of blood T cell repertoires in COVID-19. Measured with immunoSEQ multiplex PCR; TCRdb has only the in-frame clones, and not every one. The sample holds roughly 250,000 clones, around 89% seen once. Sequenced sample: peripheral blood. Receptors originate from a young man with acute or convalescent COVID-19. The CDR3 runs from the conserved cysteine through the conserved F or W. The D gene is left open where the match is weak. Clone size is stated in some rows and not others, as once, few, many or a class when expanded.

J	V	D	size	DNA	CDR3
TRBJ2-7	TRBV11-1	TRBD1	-	TGTGCCAGCAGCCAGGGACAGGCCTACGAGCAGTACTTC	CASSQGQAYEQYF
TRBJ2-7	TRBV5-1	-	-	TGCGCCAGCAGCCCCTCCCCAGTGACCTACGAGCAGTACTTC	CASSPSPVTYEQYF
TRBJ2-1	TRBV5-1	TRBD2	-	TGCGCCAGCAGCTTCATAGCGGGAGATCGTGAGCAGTTCTTC	CASSFIAGDREQFF
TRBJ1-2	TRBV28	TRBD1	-	TGTGCCAGCAGTAGACAGGGGGCGTTACGTGGTGGCTACACCTTC	CASSRQGALRGGYTF
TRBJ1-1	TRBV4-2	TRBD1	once	TGTGCCAGCAGCCAATCCGACAGGGAACAGAACACTGAAGCTTTCTTT	CASSQSDREQNTEAFF
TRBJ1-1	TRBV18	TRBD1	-	TGTGCCAGCTCACCACCAGGACAGGGGTTTGGGGACACTGAAGCTTTCTTT	CASSPPGQGFGDTEAFF
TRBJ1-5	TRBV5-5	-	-	TGTGCCAGCAGCTTGGAATGGACAGAGGGAACAAGGCCCCAGCATTTT	CASSLEWTEGTRPQHF
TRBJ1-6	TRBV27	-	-	TGTGCCAGCCGCGCACTTCCGGGGAACGCTAATTCACCCCTCCACTTT	CASRALPGNANSPLHF
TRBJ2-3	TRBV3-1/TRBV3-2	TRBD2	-	TGTGCCAGCAGCCGGAATAGCGGGGGGCCCCCAGATACGCAGTATTTT	CASSRNSGGPPDTQYF
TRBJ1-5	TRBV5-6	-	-	TGTGCCAGCAGTCTGGGCGCCAATCAGCCCCAGCATTTT	CASSLGANQPQHF
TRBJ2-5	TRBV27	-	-	TGTGCCTGTGGTAGGGGGGAGACCCAGTACTTC	CACGRGETQYF
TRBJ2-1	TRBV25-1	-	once	TGTGCCAGCACCCTAAATGGGCCCTATCCCTACAATGAGCAGTTCTTC	CASTLNGPYPYNEQFF
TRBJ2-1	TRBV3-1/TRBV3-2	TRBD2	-	TGTGCCAGCAGCCAAGAAAAGGGACTAGATCACCATGAGCAGTTCTTC	CASSQEKGLDHHEQFF
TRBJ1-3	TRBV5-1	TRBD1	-	TGCGCCAGCAGTACGACCCAGGGGGCGCGGGACACCATATATTTT	CASSTTQGARDTIYF
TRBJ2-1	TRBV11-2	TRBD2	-	TGTGCCAGCAGCGGACGGACTAGCGGGGACTACAATGAGCAGTTCTTC	CASSGRTSGDYNEQFF
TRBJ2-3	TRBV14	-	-	TGTGCCAGCAGCCAAGGGGCGAGAACCTTCACAGATACGCAGTATTTT	CASSQGARTFTDTQYF
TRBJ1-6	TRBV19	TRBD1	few	TGTGCCAGTAGTATACAGGGGGCCAATTCACCCCTCCACTTT	CASSIQGANSPLHF
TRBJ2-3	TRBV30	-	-	TGTGCCTCGAATCGGGGCACAGATACGCAGTATTTT	CASNRGTDTQYF
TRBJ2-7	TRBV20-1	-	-	TGCAGTGCTAGTGGGGGCCGGCTCCCGCTTTACGAGCAGTACTTC	CSASGGRLPLYEQYF
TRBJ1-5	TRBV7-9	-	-	TGTGCCAGCCAGTGGTTGGATCAGCCCCAGCATTTT	CASQWLDQPQHF